This passage covers 20 T cell receptor beta chains from one sample sequenced in a study of control samples from healthy donors and cancer patients. TCRdb's copy holds only in-frame clones and misses some; the assay was immunoSEQ multiplex PCR. Here the sample spans about 96,000 clones, about 92% being singletons. The source material was blood. These receptors all stem from a man between 18 and 29 years old in good health.

This chain links TRBV6-1 with TRBJ2-3; D not certain. The CDR3 is 14 residues long. The V gene lost 1 base and the J gene lost 2 bases, with 7 bases spanning the gap. Germline-derived CDR1 and CDR2 are MNHNS and SASEGT. CDR3 in amino acids: CASSEDRATDTQYF. The CDR3 DNA sequence: TGTGCCAGCAGTGAAGATAGGGCCACAGATACGCAGTATTTT.

This clone was recorded once. CDR3 sequence (DNA): TGTGCCAGCCATCCCAGGGGGTTGGATGGCTACACCTTC. It yields the protein CASHPRGLDGYTF. The chain couples TRBV27 to TRBJ1-2, with 7 bases matching TRBD1. V was clipped by 8 bases and J by 6 bases; unmatched bases: 9. Germline CDR1 MNHEY, CDR2 SMNVEV (reference sequence). The CDR3 totals 13 residues.

The chain links TRBV6-5 to TRBJ2-5; possibly TRBD1 for D (5 bases). CDR3 length: 16 amino acids. The V and J ends lost 2 bases and 6 bases respectively, with 19 bases between them. The germline CDR1 and CDR2 sequences are MNHEY and SVGAGI. CDR3 amino acids: CASSYTTPGIGQTQYF. The CDR3, as DNA: TGTGCCAGCAGTTACACCACACCAGGGATTGGTCAGACCCAGTACTTC.

This clone was seen a few times. The chain carries TRBV5-1 and TRBJ2-6; 8 nucleotides align to TRBD1. There are 17 residues in the CDR3. The ends lost 3 bases at V and 4 bases at J; junction bases unmatched: 9. CDR1 SGHRS and CDR2 YFSETQ come from the germline V gene. DNA of the CDR3: TGCGCCAGCAGCTCCGGGACAGGTCAATCCGGGGCCAACGTCCTGACTTTC. Translated: CASSSGTGQSGANVLTF. The complete variable domain, with remaining parts taken from reference TRBV5-1 and TRBJ2-6, reads KAGVTQTPRYLIKTRGQQVTLSCSPISGHRSVSWYQQTPGQGLQFLFEYFSETQRNKGNFPGRFSGRQFSNSRSEMNVSTLELGDSALYLCASSSGTGQSGANVLTFGAGSRLTVL.

The chain joins TRBV27 to TRBJ1-2; 10 bases are shared with TRBD1. This CDR3 has 14 residues. J gave up 6 bases and V 8 bases, and 9 bases lay outside the gene matches. Germline V CDR1 and CDR2: MNHEY, SMNVEV (reference sequence). In nucleotides, the CDR3 is TGTGCCAGCGGTAATTCCGGGACAGGGGATGGCTACACCTTC. It codes for CASGNSGTGDGYTF.

The gene calls are TRBV25-1 and TRBJ1-2, with 7 bases lining up with TRBD1. The V gene end was trimmed by 4 bases and the J gene end by 8 bases; junction bases not matched to a gene: 7. CDR3 size: 13 residues. Germline V lookup: CDR1 MGHDK, CDR2 SYGVNS. CDR3 nucleotides: TGTGCCAGCAGTGCGCGCAGGGGGGGAGGCTACACCTTC. As protein: CASSARRGGGYTF.

This clone was picked up one time. The genes are TRBV4-3 and TRBJ1-1, with D unclear. The germline V and J ends were trimmed by 0 bases and 5 bases, with 13 bases remaining between them. CDR1 LGHNA and CDR2 YSLEER come from the germline V gene. This CDR3 contains 15 residues. In nucleotides, the CDR3 is TGCGCCAGCAGCCAAGATGAGGGAGGGATGACTGAAGCTTTCTTT. Protein sequence: CASSQDEGGMTEAFF.

CDR3 region: CASSPIDRGRNGYTF. CDR3 nucleotide sequence: TGTGCCAGCAGTCCTATTGACAGGGGGCGGAATGGCTACACCTTC. The chain uses TRBV5-4 and TRBJ1-2; 10 bases agree with TRBD1. The germline gives CDR1 SGHNT, CDR2 YYREEE (reference sequence). This CDR3 is built from 15 residues. V shed 5 bases, J shed 6 bases, and the junction held 10 bases outside the gene matches.

The chain has TRBV5-6 and TRBJ2-7; no clear D. CDR3 length: 15 residues. V gave up 1 base and J gave up 3 bases, with 14 bases separating them. Germline CDR1 is SGHDT and CDR2 is YYEEEE. The CDR3 here is CASSLWGSADYEQYF. The CDR3 region has the DNA TGTGCCAGCAGCTTGTGGGGTTCGGCTGACTACGAGCAGTACTTC.

V and J are TRBV2 and TRBJ2-5; D perhaps matches TRBD2 (5 bases). V was pared by 1 base and J by 2 bases, with 8 bases between. Germline CDR1 and CDR2: SNHLY and FYNNEI. The length of the CDR3 is 14 residues. CDR3 amino acids: CASSEGGVQETQYF. The CDR3 DNA sequence: TGTGCCAGCAGTGAAGGGGGAGTTCAAGAGACCCAGTACTTC.

J is TRBJ2-3 and V is TRBV5-4, with D uncertain. The CDR3 covers 16 residues. V was shortened by 1 base and J by 0 bases, with 12 bases between the two germline ends. Germline V gives CDR1 SGHNT, CDR2 YYREEE (reference sequence). DNA of the CDR3: TGTGCCAGCAGCTTGTCTAAGGGTTCTAGCACAGATACGCAGTATTTT. Translating it yields CASSLSKGSSTDTQYF.

The V call is TRBV6-1, the J call TRBJ1-5, with D perhaps TRBD1 (5 bases). The CDR3 contains 17 residues. Trimming took off 1 base at V and 6 bases at J, with 19 bases between the two ends. Per germline, CDR1 MNHNS and CDR2 SASEGT. The CDR3 spells CASSEVFGRGGLQPQHF. CDR3 nucleotide sequence: TGTGCCAGCAGTGAAGTATTTGGGCGCGGGGGACTTCAGCCCCAGCATTTT.

CDR3 coding DNA: TGCGCCAGCAGCTTGGGGAGCGCAGATACGCAGTATTTT. Amino acids: CASSLGSADTQYF. The gene calls are TRBV5-1 and TRBJ2-3; no clear D gene. V lost 0 bases and J lost 4, with 6 bases in between. CDR1 and CDR2 from the germline V gene are SGHRS and YFSETQ. The length of the CDR3 is 13 residues.

The table lists this clone with a count of one. This chain uses TRBV7-2 with TRBJ1-1; no definite D call. The V gene lost 1 base and the J gene lost 5 bases, with 14 bases spanning the gap. Per germline, CDR1 SGHTA and CDR2 FQGNSA. The CDR3 covers 15 residues. CDR3 nucleotide sequence: TGTGCCAGCAGCTTAGGGAAATTTGGGAATACTGAAGCTTTCTTT. Protein product: CASSLGKFGNTEAFF.

The chain carries TRBV12-3 or TRBV12-4 and TRBJ1-2; D unclear. Trimming took off 11 bases at V and 6 bases at J, with 16 bases between the two ends. The CDR3 is 12 residues long. The CDR3 sequence: CAASKGFDGYTF. DNA of the CDR3: TGTGCCGCCAGTAAGGGTTTCGATGGCTACACCTTC.

The rearrangement links TRBV28 to TRBJ1-2; D is perhaps TRBD1 (6 bases). Trimming took 6 bases from V and 6 from J, leaving 20 bases between them. Germline-derived CDR1 and CDR2 are MDHEN and SYDVKM. This CDR3 comprises 15 residues. The CDR3 DNA reads as TGTGCCAGCAGGCCTTCAGACAGGTGGTCGGATGGCTACACCTTC. Translation gives CASRPSDRWSDGYTF.

The chain carries TRBV28 and TRBJ1-2; D unclear. Trimming took 5 bases from V and 4 from J, leaving 8 bases between them. Germline assignment: CDR1 MDHEN and CDR2 SYDVKM. The CDR3 spans 12 residues. The CDR3 spells CASSEGRYGYTF. The CDR3, as DNA: TGTGCCAGCAGTGAAGGGCGCTATGGCTACACCTTC.

The rearrangement links TRBV5-1 to TRBJ2-2; a possible D gene is TRBD1 (5 bases). Trimming took off 0 bases at V and 4 bases at J, with 13 bases between the two ends. Germline CDR1 is SGHRS and CDR2 is YFSETQ. The CDR3 has 16 residues. The CDR3 reads CASSLAGRGGTGELFF. CDR3 bases: TGCGCCAGCAGCTTGGCCGGTAGGGGTGGCACCGGGGAGCTGTTTTTT.

In nucleotides, the CDR3 is TGCGCCAGCAGCCAGGGGCCGGAGCGAGAAGCTTTCTTT. Protein sequence: CASSQGPEREAFF. The chain employs TRBV5-1 and TRBJ1-1; D is possibly TRBD1 (6 bases). V lost 4 bases, J lost 8 bases, and 15 bases lay in between. CDR1 and CDR2 (germline): SGHRS, YFSETQ. This CDR3 has 13 residues.

CDR3 nucleotides: TGTGCCAGCAGCGAAGGGACACCCCAAAACACTGAAGCTTTCTTT. The encoded protein is CASSEGTPQNTEAFF. The chain combines TRBV9 with TRBJ1-1; D is possibly TRBD1 (6 bases). The CDR3 covers 15 residues. The V gene lost 3 bases and the J gene lost 2 bases, with 14 bases spanning the gap. Germline assignment: CDR1 SGDLS and CDR2 YYNGEE.